The 3 T cell receptor beta chains below come from one sample, sequenced in a study of cytotoxic CD8 clonotypes in ibrutinib-treated CLL. The data were produced by immunoSEQ multiplex PCR, yet TCRdb's version contains in-frame clones alone and is incomplete. The table has some 170,000 clones, around nine tenths seen once. The starting material was PBMCs, obtained at disease progression, from a patient treated with ibrutinib. These receptors all stem from a human donor with chronic lymphocytic leukemia.

This clone was recorded once. This sequence joins TRBV5-1 and TRBJ1-1, with TRBD1 identical over 7 bases. The CDR3 covers 15 residues. The V segment lost 3 bases and the J segment 0 bases; nucleotides outside the gene matches: 5. In germline, CDR1 is SGHRS, CDR2 YFSETQ. The CDR3 DNA is TGCGCCAGCAGCTCTGGGGACAGCATGAACACTGAAGCTTTCTTT. Translated, it gives CASSSGDSMNTEAFF.

The J gene is TRBJ2-1, the V gene TRBV28; 13 bases map to TRBD2. The ends lost 5 bases at V and 11 bases at J; junction bases unmatched: 9. CDR3 length: 15 amino acids. Per germline, CDR1 MDHEN and CDR2 SYDVKM. CDR3 region: CASSTGTSGTPKQFF. CDR3 coding DNA: TGTGCCAGCAGTACGGGGACTAGCGGGACCCCTAAGCAGTTCTTC.

The CDR3 DNA sequence: TGTGCCAGCAGCCCGCGAGGAGCGGCGTCCTACGAGCAGTACTTC. Protein product: CASSPRGAASYEQYF. This chain uses TRBV7-3 with TRBJ2-7, with D possibly matching TRBD2 (5 bases). There are 15 residues in the CDR3. Germline CDR1 is SGHTA and CDR2 is FQGTGA. Trimming shortened V by 5 bases and J by 1 base, and 15 bases separated the two germline ends.